This entry lists 6 T cell receptor beta chains sequenced from one sample in a study of molecular identifiers for immune sequencing clone quantification. TCRdb itself ran the PCR reads through MiXCR, one entry per CDR3 protein. The sample has about half a million distinct CDR3 sequences, around 23% seen once. Sequencing was done on a sample of naive CD8+ T cells from blood, with Jurkat cell RNA spiked in. Subset in this sample: FACS-sorted CD8+CD4-CCR7+CD45RA+ naive T cells. These receptors came from a human donor in good health. Some libraries in this study had Jurkat cell RNA spiked in.

V and J are TRBV7-6 and TRBJ2-5; TRBD1 matches at 7 bases. This CDR3 spans 17 amino acids. V lost 1 base and J lost 5; bases outside the gene matches: 13. CDR1 is SGHVS and CDR2 is FNYEAQ in the germline V gene. The CDR3 DNA reads TGTGCCAGCAGCTTAGACGCCCTGCTCAGGGGGTATGAGACCCAGTACTTC. It translates to CASSLDALLRGYETQYF.

For this clonotype: No conserved phenylalanine or tryptophan ends this CDR3, so it is likely a read error. The chain uses TRBV10-2 and TRBJ2-5; D ambiguous. Trimming stripped 0 bases from V and 2 bases from J, with 4 bases between. Germline-derived CDR1 and CDR2 are WSHSY and SAAADI. The CDR3 is 13 amino acids. The CDR3 bases are TGCGCCAGCAGTGAGTCTTGGCAAGAGACCCAGTACCTC. Translating gives CASSESWQETQYL.

This clonotype was seen a few times. The rearrangement joins TRBV19 to TRBJ2-1, with 9 positions matching TRBD2. This CDR3 has 14 amino acids. Germline V gene data show CDR1 as LNHDA and CDR2 as SQIVND (reference sequence). The V and J ends lost 6 bases and 7 bases, in that order; junction bases with no gene match: 7. Here the CDR3 reads CASRRAAGGNEQFF. The CDR3 nucleotides read TGTGCCAGTAGGAGGGCAGCGGGAGGAAATGAGCAGTTCTTC.

CDR3 residues: CASGSATTGPNEKLFF. In DNA, the CDR3 is TGTGCCAGCGGTTCCGCGACGACAGGGCCTAATGAAAAACTGTTTTTT. The genes are TRBV7-9 and TRBJ1-4; the match to TRBD1 covers 7 bases. The CDR3 contains 16 residues. Germline V gene sequence: CDR1 SEHNR, CDR2 FQNEAQ (reference sequence). V lost 8 bases and J lost 3; bases outside the gene matches: 12.

As for this clonotype: A read error is possible here, since a much larger clone lies one base away. The chain has TRBV29-1 and TRBJ1-3; D gene uncertain. This CDR3 region has 12 residues. Germline V CDR1 and CDR2: SQVTM, ANQGSEA. CDR3 DNA: TGCAGCGCTGAAGTGACTGGAAACACCATATATTTT. Protein: CSAEVTGNTIYF.

The gene calls are TRBV27 and TRBJ2-6; D ambiguous. Trimming cost V 3 bases and J 2 bases, with 5 bases left between them. Germline values: CDR1 MNHEY, CDR2 SMNVEV (reference sequence). The CDR3 consists of 14 residues. The CDR3, as DNA: TGTGCCAGCAGTTTCTCCGCTGGGGCCAACGTCCTGACTTTC. Residues: CASSFSAGANVLTF.